This T cell receptor beta chain was retrieved from a study of T cells in localized non-small cell lung cancer. Profiled with immunoSEQ multiplex PCR; TCRdb holds only in-frame clones, not every one. The data show around 26,000 clones, over 75% seen once. Germline lookup yields CDR1 SGHDN and CDR2 FVKESK. The V gene end was trimmed by 4 bases and the J gene end by 7 bases; junction bases not matched to a gene: 6. There are 15 residues in the CDR3. This clone was counted between two and nine times. V usage is TRBV14 and J usage is TRBJ2-2; 10 bases are a match to TRBD2. The origin of this receptor is a man between 40 and 70 years old with stage III squamous cell lung carcinoma. Source: peripheral blood, taken before any cancer treatment. CDR3 DNA sequence: TGTGCCAGCAGCCGAGGACTAGCGGCAATCGGGGAGCTGTTTTTT. Its protein is CASSRGLAAIGELFF. Looking up the rest from reference TRBV14 and TRBJ2-2 gives the full variable domain: EAGVTQFPSHSVIEKGQTVTLRCDPISGHDNLYWYRRVMGKEIKFLLHFVKESKQDESGMPNNRFLAERTGGTYSTLKVQPAELEDSGVYFCASSRGLAAIGELFFGEGSRLTVL.